One sample yielded the 23 T cell receptor beta chains listed below, sequenced in a study of blood T cells in healthy people across ages. Sample-barcoded 5' priming and a J-beta primer mix drove a second PCR of 7 to 11 cycles. TCRdb processed the 5' RACE reads anew with MiXCR; each CDR3 protein has one entry. The repertoire holds about 1.8 million distinct CDR3 sequences, with 49% as singletons. Sequenced sample: blood. These receptors all come from a woman aged 40 to 50 in good health.

The chain recombines TRBV7-3 with TRBJ2-5, with D possibly being TRBD1 (6 bases). Trimming pared 5 bases from V and 11 bases from J, leaving 24 bases between. Germline CDR1 is SGHTA and CDR2 is FQGTGA. The CDR3 contains 15 residues. CDR3 sequence reads: CASSAGTQLRDEQYF. CDR3 nucleotides: TGTGCCAGCAGCGCCGGGACACAACTTAGGGATGAGCAGTACTTC.

The rearrangement links TRBV12-3 or TRBV12-4 to TRBJ1-6, with 7 bases lining up with TRBD1. The CDR3 loop spans 17 amino acids. V lost 6 bases, J lost 1 base, and 9 bases stayed unmatched. CDR3 amino acids: CASSRRQGASYNSPLHF. The CDR3 bases are TGTGCCAGCAGCCGACGACAGGGTGCGTCCTATAATTCACCCCTCCACTTT.

The J gene is TRBJ1-2, the V gene TRBV4-2; TRBD1 matches 8 bases. The V gene end was trimmed by 0 bases and the J gene end by 4 bases; junction bases not matched to a gene: 7. Germline values: CDR1 LGHNA, CDR2 YNFKEQ. The CDR3 extends over 16 amino acids. The CDR3 spells CASSQEGGQEGYGYTF. The DNA of the CDR3 is TGTGCCAGCAGCCAAGAGGGGGGACAGGAAGGCTATGGCTACACCTTC.

This chain uses TRBV11-3 with TRBJ2-1, with 8 bases lining up with TRBD1. Germline values: CDR1 SGHNT, CDR2 YENEEA. The CDR3 contains 15 residues. J gave up 2 bases and V 5 bases, and 5 bases lay outside the gene matches. The CDR3 DNA follows: TGTGCCAGCAGCGCAGGGGGCAGAACCTACAATGAGCAGTTCTTC. Residues: CASSAGGRTYNEQFF.

The rearrangement links TRBV7-9 to TRBJ1-2; no firm D call. Per germline, CDR1 SEHNR and CDR2 FQNEAQ (reference sequence). V was clipped by 4 bases and J by 6 bases, with 18 bases between them. There are 15 residues in the CDR3. The CDR3 protein is CASSSRDLLYNGYTF. CDR3 coding DNA: TGTGCCAGCAGCTCTAGAGACTTACTCTATAATGGCTACACCTTC.

This clonotype was counted once. The chain carries TRBV20-1 and TRBJ1-5, with 7 nucleotides matching TRBD1. Germline V gene data show CDR1 as DFQATT and CDR2 as SNEGSKA (reference sequence). V was pared by 5 bases and J by 3 bases, with 4 bases of the junction left unmatched. The CDR3 totals 13 residues. For the CDR3, the DNA is TGCAGTGCTCACACAGGGGTCAATCAGCCCCAGCATTTT. The encoded protein is CSAHTGVNQPQHF.

The sample holds a few counts of this clonotype. V gene TRBV6-2 or TRBV6-3 combines with J gene TRBJ2-1; D is possibly TRBD1 or TRBD2 (5 bases each). Germline CDR1 MNHEY, CDR2 SVGEGT. The V end lost 6 bases, the J end lost 9 bases, and 48 bases lay between the germline ends. This CDR3 has 24 amino acids. CDR3 sequence reads: CASSLQVGVFTMSSSFGNLSEQFF. The CDR3 DNA follows: TGTGCCAGCAGCTTACAGGTCGGCGTATTCACAATGAGCAGTTCTTTCGGGAATTTAAGTGAGCAGTTCTTC.

The chain uses TRBV6-1 and TRBJ2-2, with 11 bases identical to TRBD2. The CDR3 runs to 16 residues. The V and J ends lost 4 bases and 6 bases, in that order; junction bases with no gene match: 7. Germline CDR1 is MNHNS and CDR2 is SASEGT. DNA of the CDR3: TGTGCCAGCAGTGCATTGACTAGCGGGGTCCCCGGGGAGCTGTTTTTT. Amino acid sequence: CASSALTSGVPGELFF.

The gene calls are TRBV9 and TRBJ2-7; D tentatively reads TRBD1 or TRBD2 (5 bases each). With 0 bases removed from V and 1 base from J, the gap between germline ends came to 14 bases. This CDR3 contains 16 residues. Germline V CDR1 and CDR2: SGDLS, YYNGEE. CDR3 in DNA: TGTGCCAGCAGCGTAGGCGTGGGACCCACATCCTACGAGCAGTACTTC. It translates to CASSVGVGPTSYEQYF.

CDR3 coding DNA: TGTGCCAGCAGTGTGACTAGCGGGGTGAACACCGGGGAGCTGTTTTTT. This encodes CASSVTSGVNTGELFF. The rearrangement links TRBV6-6 to TRBJ2-2; 11 nucleotides agree with TRBD2. The ends lost 5 bases at V and 1 base at J; junction bases unmatched: 3. Germline V gene data show CDR1 as MNHNY and CDR2 as SVGAGI (reference sequence). The CDR3 covers 16 residues.

This chain links TRBV6-5 with TRBJ2-5; 7 bases map to TRBD1. The CDR3 covers 14 residues. The V segment lost 11 bases and the J segment 2 bases; nucleotides outside the gene matches: 11. Germline V gene lookup returns CDR1 MNHEY and CDR2 SVGAGI. This CDR3 reads CAGIDRDRQETQYF. In DNA, the CDR3 is TGTGCCGGCATCGACCGGGACAGACAAGAGACCCAGTACTTC.

V gene TRBV4-3 combines with J gene TRBJ2-3; possibly TRBD2 for D (6 bases). Trimming removed 2 bases from V and 5 bases from J, with 11 bases in between. This CDR3 spans 14 amino acids. Germline CDR1 LGHNA, CDR2 YSLEER. The CDR3 DNA reads as TGCGCCAGCAGCCAACGGGAGCAGGGAGATACGCAGTATTTT. Its translation: CASSQREQGDTQYF.

This clonotype turned up a few times. This chain connects TRBV6-2 or TRBV6-3 to TRBJ2-1; D gene ambiguous. The CDR3 is made up of 14 amino acids. Trimming took off 2 bases at V and 3 bases at J, with 8 bases between the two ends. The germline CDR1 and CDR2 sequences are MNHEY and SVGEGT. CDR3 loop: CASSYQASYNEQFF. CDR3 bases: TGTGCCAGCAGTTACCAGGCTAGCTACAATGAGCAGTTCTTC.

This chain's CDR3 is CAIRNQPGQGPFRVYEQYF. For the CDR3, the DNA is TGTGCCATCAGGAATCAACCGGGACAGGGGCCTTTCCGCGTGTACGAGCAGTACTTC. The gene calls are TRBV10-3 and TRBJ2-7; 10 positions match TRBD1. With 6 bases clipped from V and 4 bases from J, the junction kept 21 bases outside the gene matches. CDR1 and CDR2 (germline): ENHRY, SYGVKD. The CDR3 is 19 residues long.

The genes are TRBV20-1 and TRBJ1-4; TRBD1 might be the D (6 bases). Germline V lookup: CDR1 DFQATT, CDR2 SNEGSKA (reference sequence). This CDR3 is built from 12 residues. The ends were cut back, 4 bases at V and 6 bases at J, with 9 bases in the middle. The chain's CDR3 is CSAKAGDEKLFF. In DNA, the CDR3 is TGCAGTGCTAAGGCAGGGGATGAAAAACTGTTTTTT.

The gene calls are TRBV20-1 and TRBJ1-5; 10 positions match TRBD1. The CDR3 spans 13 residues. V dropped 5 bases and J dropped 5; count of bases not matched to a gene: 3. Germline CDR1 DFQATT, CDR2 SNEGSKA (reference sequence). CDR3 amino acids: CSAGQGVYQPQHF. CDR3 coding DNA: TGCAGTGCTGGACAGGGGGTTTATCAGCCCCAGCATTTT.

V and J are TRBV12-5 and TRBJ2-3; 8 bases are a match to TRBD1. CDR1 and CDR2 (germline): LGHNT, FRNRAP. V trimming: 0 bases; J trimming: 0 bases; junction bases outside the gene matches: 2. This CDR3 is 16 amino acids long. The CDR3 region has the DNA TGTGCTAGTGGTTTGGTGACAGGGGCTAGCACAGATACGCAGTATTTT. It is translated as CASGLVTGASTDTQYF.

V and J are TRBV7-2 and TRBJ1-2, with D uncertain. This CDR3 contains 13 residues. Germline lookup yields CDR1 SGHTA and CDR2 FQGNSA. V dropped 5 bases and J dropped 3 bases, with 10 bases sitting between them. Here the CDR3 reads CASSKGEYYGYTF. The CDR3 DNA is TGTGCCAGCAGCAAAGGAGAGTACTATGGCTACACCTTC. Variable domain in full (rest from reference TRBV7-2 and TRBJ1-2): GAGVSQSPSNKVTEKGKDVELRCDPISGHTALYWYRQSLGQGLEFLIYFQGNSAPDKSGLPSDRFSAERTGGSVSTLTIQRTQQEDSAVYLCASSKGEYYGYTFGSGTRLTVV.

The chain couples TRBV4-1 to TRBJ1-2; no firm D call. This CDR3 comprises 14 residues. The V end lost 3 bases, the J end lost 3 bases, and 11 bases lay between the germline ends. CDR1 and CDR2 (germline): MGHRA, YSYEKL. The CDR3, as DNA: TGCGCCAGCAGCCACGTGGGTGGTGACTATGGCTACACCTTC. Its translation is CASSHVGGDYGYTF.

This chain joins TRBV5-6 and TRBJ2-3; D remains ambiguous. From germline, CDR1 is SGHDT and CDR2 YYEEEE. V was pared by 1 base and J by 6 bases, with 9 bases between. The CDR3 loop spans 13 amino acids. CDR3 DNA sequence: TGTGCCAGCAGCTTGACGATAAGGGATACGCAGTATTTT. Translating gives CASSLTIRDTQYF.

This chain uses TRBV6-4 with TRBJ2-1; 7 nucleotides agree with TRBD1. CDR3 size: 16 residues. The V segment lost 8 bases and the J segment 5 bases; nucleotides outside the gene matches: 15. Germline CDR1 and CDR2: MRHNA and SNTAGT. CDR3 in DNA: TGTGCCAGCCCCCGACATGGGACAGAAAAGGACAATGAGCAGTTCTTC. This gives the protein CASPRHGTEKDNEQFF.

The rearrangement joins TRBV3-1 to TRBJ2-3; TRBD2 aligns across 7 bases. This CDR3 comprises 16 residues. V gave up 0 bases and J gave up 6 bases; unmatched junction bases: 9. Germline CDR1 and CDR2: LGHDT and YNNKEL (reference sequence). The DNA of the CDR3 is TGTGCCAGCAGCCAAGAGGGGGGGATCCGGTGGGATACGCAGTATTTT. This gives the protein CASSQEGGIRWDTQYF.

In its sample, this clonotype was seen a few times. The rearrangement uses TRBV7-2 and TRBJ2-3, with 8 bases identical to TRBD1. With 5 bases clipped from V and 0 bases from J, the junction kept 10 bases outside the gene matches. The CDR3 loop spans 17 amino acids. The germline CDR1 and CDR2 sequences are SGHTA and FQGNSA. In nucleotides, the CDR3 is TGTGCCAGCAGCATTGGACAGGGTGGACCTAGCACAGATACGCAGTATTTT. This encodes CASSIGQGGPSTDTQYF.